This is a list of T cell receptor beta chains from one sample in a study of human CD8 memory T cell subsets. TCRdb reworked the 5' RACE reads into one entry per CDR3 protein, no DNA. This sample lists 9,500 to 12,000 distinct CDR3 sequences; its ten largest clones have over 15%. Specimen: CD8+ T cells from PBMCs. The receptors stem from a human donor in good health. Each CDR3 is given with its conserved first and last residue. Rows give clone size only sometimes, using once, few, many, or a class for an expanded clone.

V gene: TRBV7-9; clone size: -; J gene: TRBJ1-1; CDR3 length: 14; CDR3 protein: CASSAQRQASEAFF
V gene: TRBV7-9; clone size: -; J gene: TRBJ2-5; CDR3 length: 12; CDR3 protein: CASSSNQETQYF
V gene: TRBV29-1; clone size: -; J gene: TRBJ2-1; CDR3 length: 15; CDR3 protein: CSIRALADLYNEQFF
V gene: TRBV21-1; clone size: medium-sized; J gene: TRBJ1-2; CDR3 length: 15; CDR3 protein: CASSTLRQGVYGYTF
V gene: TRBV5-4; clone size: medium-sized; J gene: TRBJ2-3; CDR3 length: 15; CDR3 protein: CASTSDPGYTDTQYF
V gene: TRBV5-4; clone size: -; J gene: TRBJ2-7; CDR3 length: 14; CDR3 protein: CASSFSGRPYEQYF
V gene: TRBV7-8; clone size: -; J gene: TRBJ2-5; CDR3 length: 15; CDR3 protein: CASSLGTGSLETQYF
V gene: TRBV7-9; clone size: -; J gene: TRBJ2-7; CDR3 length: 11; CDR3 protein: CASSTSYEQYF
V gene: TRBV7-6; clone size: -; J gene: TRBJ1-1; CDR3 length: 15; CDR3 protein: CASSLRTGSGAEAFF
V gene: TRBV27; clone size: -; J gene: TRBJ1-2; CDR3 length: 12; CDR3 protein: CASRDPGGGYTF
V gene: TRBV10-3; clone size: -; J gene: TRBJ1-2; CDR3 length: 14; CDR3 protein: CAISLATTGDGYTF
V gene: TRBV29-1; clone size: medium-sized; J gene: TRBJ1-1; CDR3 length: 13; CDR3 protein: CSVQGDLNTEAFF
V gene: TRBV29-1; clone size: -; J gene: TRBJ2-7; CDR3 length: 15; CDR3 protein: CSVEVGITGVMEQYF
V gene: TRBV10-2; clone size: -; J gene: TRBJ2-3; CDR3 length: 14; CDR3 protein: CASSTSSLTDTQYF
V gene: TRBV28; clone size: medium-sized; J gene: TRBJ1-6; CDR3 length: 14; CDR3 protein: CASSLIVGAGPLHF
V gene: TRBV6-6; clone size: -; J gene: TRBJ2-7; CDR3 length: 13; CDR3 protein: CASSSGPDYEQYF
V gene: TRBV4-1; clone size: -; J gene: TRBJ2-7; CDR3 length: 15; CDR3 protein: CASSQPGGGLDEQYF
V gene: TRBV5-1; clone size: -; J gene: TRBJ1-3; CDR3 length: 16; CDR3 protein: CASSLEVGQYGNTIYF
V gene: TRBV11-1; clone size: -; J gene: TRBJ2-7; CDR3 length: 15; CDR3 protein: CASSFRGRGLDEQYF
V gene: TRBV5-8; clone size: -; J gene: TRBJ2-2; CDR3 length: 14; CDR3 protein: CASSSGQPTGELFF
V gene: TRBV20-1; clone size: -; J gene: TRBJ2-7; CDR3 length: 13; CDR3 protein: CSAPRDLGYEQYF
V gene: TRBV5-6; clone size: -; J gene: TRBJ2-7; CDR3 length: 12; CDR3 protein: CASKGTSYEQYF
V gene: TRBV20-1; clone size: medium-sized; J gene: TRBJ2-7; CDR3 length: 14; CDR3 protein: CSALPGTSFYEQYF
V gene: TRBV5-1; clone size: -; J gene: TRBJ2-1; CDR3 length: 15; CDR3 protein: CASSNWDYAYNEQFF
V gene: TRBV7-6; clone size: medium-sized; J gene: TRBJ1-4; CDR3 length: 16; CDR3 protein: CASSWRGQGGSEKLFF
V gene: TRBV6-5; clone size: -; J gene: TRBJ2-7; CDR3 length: 14; CDR3 protein: CASSGYRDQYEQYF
V gene: TRBV5-1; clone size: -; J gene: TRBJ2-7; CDR3 length: 13; CDR3 protein: CATSEWGDYEQYF
V gene: TRBV10-2; clone size: -; J gene: TRBJ2-5; CDR3 length: 13; CDR3 protein: CASSGLEQETQYF
V gene: TRBV7-8; clone size: -; J gene: TRBJ2-3; CDR3 length: 14; CDR3 protein: CASRGTQVWDTQYF
V gene: TRBV27; clone size: -; J gene: TRBJ2-7; CDR3 length: 14; CDR3 protein: CASRPGTSSYEQYF
V gene: TRBV5-5; clone size: -; J gene: TRBJ2-7; CDR3 length: 14; CDR3 protein: CASSSGTASYEQYF
V gene: TRBV7-9; clone size: -; J gene: TRBJ2-1; CDR3 length: 12; CDR3 protein: CASSGTGPEQFF
V gene: TRBV5-4; clone size: -; J gene: TRBJ2-5; CDR3 length: 13; CDR3 protein: CASSLSGSETQYF
V gene: TRBV27; clone size: -; J gene: TRBJ2-7; CDR3 length: 13; CDR3 protein: CASSLTRSYEQYF
V gene: TRBV28; clone size: -; J gene: TRBJ2-3; CDR3 length: 13; CDR3 protein: CASSWGSTDTQYF
V gene: TRBV9; clone size: -; J gene: TRBJ2-7; CDR3 length: 15; CDR3 protein: CASSVADSGTYEQYF
V gene: TRBV11-3; clone size: -; J gene: TRBJ2-2; CDR3 length: 14; CDR3 protein: CASSLGGNTGELFF
V gene: TRBV5-4; clone size: -; J gene: TRBJ1-2; CDR3 length: 18; CDR3 protein: CASSLVTGTGIPLWGYTF
V gene: TRBV19; clone size: -; J gene: TRBJ2-2; CDR3 length: 14; CDR3 protein: CASSAGANTGELFF
V gene: TRBV9; clone size: -; J gene: TRBJ1-1; CDR3 length: 15; CDR3 protein: CASSVGKGGNTEAFF
V gene: TRBV9; clone size: -; J gene: TRBJ2-1; CDR3 length: 15; CDR3 protein: CASSARYGSYNEQFF
V gene: TRBV12-3/TRBV12-4; clone size: -; J gene: TRBJ1-1; CDR3 length: 13; CDR3 protein: CASSFPGTIEAFF
V gene: TRBV15; clone size: -; J gene: TRBJ1-1; CDR3 length: 15; CDR3 protein: CATSEDQGLGTEAFF
V gene: TRBV6-6; clone size: -; J gene: TRBJ2-3; CDR3 length: 12; CDR3 protein: CASSYATDTQYF
V gene: TRBV28; clone size: -; J gene: TRBJ2-7; CDR3 length: 13; CDR3 protein: CASSLIGTYEQYF
V gene: TRBV30; clone size: -; J gene: TRBJ2-5; CDR3 length: 16; CDR3 protein: CAWSVFRLAGAETQYF
V gene: TRBV7-2; clone size: -; J gene: TRBJ1-5; CDR3 length: 13; CDR3 protein: CASSLFRNQPQHF
V gene: TRBV20-1; clone size: -; J gene: TRBJ2-1; CDR3 length: 13; CDR3 protein: CSVLRVSYNEQFF
V gene: TRBV15; clone size: -; J gene: TRBJ2-1; CDR3 length: 16; CDR3 protein: CATSPGPGSSRNEQFF
V gene: TRBV10-3; clone size: -; J gene: TRBJ1-3; CDR3 length: 16; CDR3 protein: CAISGLDRASGNTIYF
V gene: TRBV28; clone size: -; J gene: TRBJ2-1; CDR3 length: 12; CDR3 protein: CASKGLYNEQFF
V gene: TRBV4-2; clone size: -; J gene: TRBJ1-1; CDR3 length: 13; CDR3 protein: CASSQGIRGTAFF
V gene: TRBV30; clone size: medium-sized; J gene: TRBJ1-2; CDR3 length: 16; CDR3 protein: CAWDDSRRAAIYGYTF
V gene: TRBV10-3; clone size: -; J gene: TRBJ1-1; CDR3 length: 15; CDR3 protein: CAISESLTGNSEAFF